This T cell receptor (beta chain) was captured in a study of blood T cell repertoires in COVID-19. Profiling relied on immunoSEQ multiplex PCR, and the TCRdb table lists in-frame clones only, not all of them. The table records approximately 100,000 clones, 70% to 90% of them present only once. The clonotype originates from a human donor in a cohort sampled during active COVID-19. Sequences were obtained from peripheral blood.

CDR3 sequence (DNA): TGTGCCAGCAGCTTAGTAGCGGGAGGGCTCAATGAGCAGTTCTTC. This gives the protein CASSLVAGGLNEQFF. This chain joins TRBV7-9 and TRBJ2-1; 11 bases map to TRBD2. The germline V gene has CDR1 SEHNR and CDR2 FQNEAQ (reference sequence). This CDR3 region has 15 residues. The trim removed 1 base at V and 6 bases at J, leaving 2 bases unmatched.